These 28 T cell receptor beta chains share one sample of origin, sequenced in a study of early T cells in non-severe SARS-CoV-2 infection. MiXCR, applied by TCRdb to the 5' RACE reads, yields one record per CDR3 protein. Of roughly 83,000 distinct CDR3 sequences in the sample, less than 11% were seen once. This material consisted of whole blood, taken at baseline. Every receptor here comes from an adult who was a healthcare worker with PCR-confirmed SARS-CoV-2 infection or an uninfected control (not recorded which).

The CDR3 sequence is CASSLSHYEQYF. CDR3 in DNA: TGTGCCAGCAGTTTATCCCACTACGAGCAGTACTTC. The gene calls are TRBV12-3 or TRBV12-4 and TRBJ2-7; D unclear. V was clipped by 2 bases and J by 3 bases, with 5 bases between them. This CDR3 is 12 amino acids long.

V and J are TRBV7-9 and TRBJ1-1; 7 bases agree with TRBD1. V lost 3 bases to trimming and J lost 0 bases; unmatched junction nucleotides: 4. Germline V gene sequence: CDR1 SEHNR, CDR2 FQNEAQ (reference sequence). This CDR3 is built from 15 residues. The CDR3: CASSFGGGMNTEAFF. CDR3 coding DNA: TGTGCCAGCAGCTTCGGAGGGGGCATGAACACTGAAGCTTTCTTT.

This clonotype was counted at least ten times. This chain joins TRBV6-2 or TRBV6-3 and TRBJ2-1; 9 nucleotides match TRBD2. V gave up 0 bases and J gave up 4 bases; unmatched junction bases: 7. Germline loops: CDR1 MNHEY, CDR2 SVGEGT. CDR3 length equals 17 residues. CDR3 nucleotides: TGTGCCAGCAGTTACTCGGGGCTAGCGGGAATTTACAATGAGCAGTTCTTC. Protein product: CASSYSGLAGIYNEQFF.

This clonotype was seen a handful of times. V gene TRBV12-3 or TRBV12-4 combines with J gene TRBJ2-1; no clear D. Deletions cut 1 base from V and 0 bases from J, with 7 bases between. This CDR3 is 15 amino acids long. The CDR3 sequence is CASSLDWSSYNEQFF. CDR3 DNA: TGTGCCAGCAGTTTAGACTGGAGCTCCTACAATGAGCAGTTCTTC.

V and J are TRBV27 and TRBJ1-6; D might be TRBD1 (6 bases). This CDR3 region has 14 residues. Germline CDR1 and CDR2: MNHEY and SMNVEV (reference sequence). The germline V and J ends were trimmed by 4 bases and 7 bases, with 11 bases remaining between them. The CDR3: CASSSRTENSPLHF. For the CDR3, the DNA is TGTGCCAGCAGTTCTCGGACAGAGAATTCACCCCTCCACTTT.

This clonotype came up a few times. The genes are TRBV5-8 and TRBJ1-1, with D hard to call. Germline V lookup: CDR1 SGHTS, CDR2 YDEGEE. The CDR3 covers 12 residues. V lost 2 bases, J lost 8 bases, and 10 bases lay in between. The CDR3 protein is CASSFLRREAFF. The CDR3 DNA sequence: TGTGCCAGCAGCTTCCTTCGCCGCGAAGCTTTCTTT.

The CDR3 loop reads CASSLDTSGSPLDTQYF. For the CDR3, the DNA is TGCGCCAGCAGCTTGGATACTAGCGGGAGTCCTCTGGATACGCAGTATTTT. J is TRBJ2-3 and V is TRBV5-1, with 11 bases identical to TRBD2. V lost 0 bases to trimming and J lost 6 bases; unmatched junction nucleotides: 9. The CDR3 loop spans 17 amino acids. Per the germline V gene, CDR1 is SGHRS and CDR2 is YFSETQ.

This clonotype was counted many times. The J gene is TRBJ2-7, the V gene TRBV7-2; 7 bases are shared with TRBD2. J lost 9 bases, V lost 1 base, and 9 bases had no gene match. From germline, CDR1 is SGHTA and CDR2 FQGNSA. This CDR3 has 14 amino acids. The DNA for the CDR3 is TGTGCCAGCAGCTTAGTTGGCTCAGGGAGGGGGCAGTACTTC. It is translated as CASSLVGSGRGQYF.

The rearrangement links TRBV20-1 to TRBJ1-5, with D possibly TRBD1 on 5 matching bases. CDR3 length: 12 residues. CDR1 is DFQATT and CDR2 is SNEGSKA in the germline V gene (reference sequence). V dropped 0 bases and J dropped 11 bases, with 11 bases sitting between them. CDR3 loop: CSARDRWGAQHF. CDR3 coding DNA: TGCAGTGCTAGAGATCGATGGGGGGCCCAGCATTTT.

The CDR3 sequence is CSARDLRASRWDEQFF. CDR3 in DNA: TGCAGTGCTAGAGACCTTCGGGCCTCCCGCTGGGATGAGCAGTTCTTC. The chain recombines TRBV20-1 with TRBJ2-1; no definite D call. This CDR3 comprises 16 residues. Trimming removed 0 bases at V and 8 bases at J, with 20 bases between. CDR1 DFQATT and CDR2 SNEGSKA come from the germline V gene (reference sequence).

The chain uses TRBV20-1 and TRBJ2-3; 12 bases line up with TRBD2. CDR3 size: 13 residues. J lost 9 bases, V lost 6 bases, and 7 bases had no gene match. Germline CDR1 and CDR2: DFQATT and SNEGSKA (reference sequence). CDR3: CSAPTSGSATQYF. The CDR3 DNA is TGCAGTGCCCCGACTAGCGGGAGCGCGACGCAGTATTTT.

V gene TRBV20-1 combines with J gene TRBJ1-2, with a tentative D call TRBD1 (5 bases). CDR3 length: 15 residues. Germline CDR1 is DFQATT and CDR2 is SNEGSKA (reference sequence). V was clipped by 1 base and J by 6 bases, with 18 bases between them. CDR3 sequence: CSARVLGAPDDGYTF. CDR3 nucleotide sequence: TGCAGTGCTAGAGTCCTCGGGGCCCCAGATGATGGCTACACCTTC.

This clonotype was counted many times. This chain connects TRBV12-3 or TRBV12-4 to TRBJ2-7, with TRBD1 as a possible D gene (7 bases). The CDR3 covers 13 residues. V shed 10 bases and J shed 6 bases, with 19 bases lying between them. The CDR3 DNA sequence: TGTGCCACCTCTGCGGGACAGAAAGCCGAGCAGTACTTC. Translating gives CATSAGQKAEQYF.

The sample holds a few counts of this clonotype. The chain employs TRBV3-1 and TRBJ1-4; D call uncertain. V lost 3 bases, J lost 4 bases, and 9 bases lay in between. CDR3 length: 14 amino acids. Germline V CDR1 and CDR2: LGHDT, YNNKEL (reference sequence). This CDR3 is CASSHLQVNEKLFF. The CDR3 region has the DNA TGTGCCAGCAGCCACCTCCAGGTTAATGAAAAACTGTTTTTT. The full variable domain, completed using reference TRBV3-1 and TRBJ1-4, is DTAVSQTPKYLVTQMGNDKSIKCEQNLGHDTMYWYKQDSKKFLKIMFSYNNKELIINETVPNRFSPKSPDKAHLNLHINSLELGDSAVYFCASSHLQVNEKLFFGSGTQLSVL.

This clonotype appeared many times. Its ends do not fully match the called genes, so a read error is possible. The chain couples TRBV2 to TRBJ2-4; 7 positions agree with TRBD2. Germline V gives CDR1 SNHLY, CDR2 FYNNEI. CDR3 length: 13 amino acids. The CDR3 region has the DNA TGTGCCAGCACCGCAAAAACTAGCGCCGGATGGGACTTC. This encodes CASTAKTSAGWDF. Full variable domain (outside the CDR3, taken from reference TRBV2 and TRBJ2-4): EPEVTQTPSHQVTQMGQEVILRCVPISNHLYFYWYRQILGQKVEFLVSFYNNEISEKSEIFDDQFSVERPDGSNFTLKIRSTKLEDSAMYFCASTAKTSAGWDFGAGTRLSVL.

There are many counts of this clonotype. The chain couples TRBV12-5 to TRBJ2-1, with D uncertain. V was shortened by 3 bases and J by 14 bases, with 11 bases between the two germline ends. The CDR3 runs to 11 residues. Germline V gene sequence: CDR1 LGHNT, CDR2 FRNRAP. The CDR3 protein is CASGFVGVEFF. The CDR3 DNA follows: TGTGCTAGTGGTTTTGTTGGCGTGGAGTTCTTC.

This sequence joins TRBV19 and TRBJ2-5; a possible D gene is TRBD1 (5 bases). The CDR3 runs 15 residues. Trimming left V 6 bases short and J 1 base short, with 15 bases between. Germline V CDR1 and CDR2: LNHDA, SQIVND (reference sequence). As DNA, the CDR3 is TGTGCCAGTAGCCGCCAGGGCCACAGCCAAGAGACCCAGTACTTC. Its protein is CASSRQGHSQETQYF. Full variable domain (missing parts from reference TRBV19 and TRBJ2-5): DGGITQSPKYLFRKEGQNVTLSCEQNLNHDAMYWYRQDPGQGLRLIYYSQIVNDFQKGDIAEGYSVSREKKESFPLTVTSAQKNPTAFYLCASSRQGHSQETQYFGPGTRLLVL.

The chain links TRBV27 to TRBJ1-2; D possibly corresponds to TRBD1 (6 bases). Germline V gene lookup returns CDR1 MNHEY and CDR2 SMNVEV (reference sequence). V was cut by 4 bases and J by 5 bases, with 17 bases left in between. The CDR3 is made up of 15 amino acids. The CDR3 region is CASSSPTGGRYGYTF. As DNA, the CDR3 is TGTGCCAGCAGTTCCCCGACGGGGGGCAGGTATGGCTACACCTTC.

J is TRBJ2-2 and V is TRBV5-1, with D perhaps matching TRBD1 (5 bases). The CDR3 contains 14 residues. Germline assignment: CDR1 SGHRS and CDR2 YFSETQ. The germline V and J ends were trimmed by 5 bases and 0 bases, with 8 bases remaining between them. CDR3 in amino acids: CASREQANTGELFF. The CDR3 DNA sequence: TGCGCCAGCAGAGAACAGGCGAACACCGGGGAGCTGTTTTTT. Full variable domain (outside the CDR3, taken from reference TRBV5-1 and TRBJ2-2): KAGVTQTPRYLIKTRGQQVTLSCSPISGHRSVSWYQQTPGQGLQFLFEYFSETQRNKGNFPGRFSGRQFSNSRSEMNVSTLELGDSALYLCASREQANTGELFFGEGSRLTVL.

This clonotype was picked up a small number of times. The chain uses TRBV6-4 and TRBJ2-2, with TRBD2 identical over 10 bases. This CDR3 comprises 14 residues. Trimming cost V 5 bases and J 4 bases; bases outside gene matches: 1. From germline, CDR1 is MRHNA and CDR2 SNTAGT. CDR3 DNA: TGTGCCAGCAGTCCTAGCGGGAGCACCGGGGAGCTGTTTTTT. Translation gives CASSPSGSTGELFF.

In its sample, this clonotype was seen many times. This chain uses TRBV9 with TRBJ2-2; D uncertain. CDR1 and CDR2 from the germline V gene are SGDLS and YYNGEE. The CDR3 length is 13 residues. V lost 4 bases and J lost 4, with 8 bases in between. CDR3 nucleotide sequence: TGTGCCAGCAGCCCGGTACCCACCGGGGAGCTGTTTTTT. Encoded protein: CASSPVPTGELFF.

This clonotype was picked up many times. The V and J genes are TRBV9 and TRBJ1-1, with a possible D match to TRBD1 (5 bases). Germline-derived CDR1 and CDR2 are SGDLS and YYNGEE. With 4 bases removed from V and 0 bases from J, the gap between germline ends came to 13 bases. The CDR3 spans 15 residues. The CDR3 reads CASSPEGIMNTEAFF. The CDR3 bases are TGTGCCAGCAGCCCAGAGGGGATAATGAACACTGAAGCTTTCTTT.

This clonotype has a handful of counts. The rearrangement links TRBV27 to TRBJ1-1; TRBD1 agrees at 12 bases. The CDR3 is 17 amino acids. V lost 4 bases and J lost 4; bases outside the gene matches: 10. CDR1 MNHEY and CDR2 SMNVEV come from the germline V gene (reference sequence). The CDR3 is CASSYRMGQGAVTEAFF. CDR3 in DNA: TGTGCCAGCAGTTATCGTATGGGACAGGGGGCGGTCACTGAAGCTTTCTTT.

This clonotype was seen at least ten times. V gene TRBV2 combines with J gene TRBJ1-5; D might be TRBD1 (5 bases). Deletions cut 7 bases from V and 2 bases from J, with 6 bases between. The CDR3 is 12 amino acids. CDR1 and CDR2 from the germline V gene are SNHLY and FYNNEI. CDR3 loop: CASTRGNQPQHF. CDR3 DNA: TGTGCCAGCACCAGGGGCAATCAGCCCCAGCATTTT.

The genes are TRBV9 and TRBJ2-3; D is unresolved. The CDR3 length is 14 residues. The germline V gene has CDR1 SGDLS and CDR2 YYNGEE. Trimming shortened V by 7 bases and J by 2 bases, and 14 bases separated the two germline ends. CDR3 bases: TGTGCCAGCTGCCCGTCTGGATCCACAGATACGCAGTATTTT. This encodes CASCPSGSTDTQYF.

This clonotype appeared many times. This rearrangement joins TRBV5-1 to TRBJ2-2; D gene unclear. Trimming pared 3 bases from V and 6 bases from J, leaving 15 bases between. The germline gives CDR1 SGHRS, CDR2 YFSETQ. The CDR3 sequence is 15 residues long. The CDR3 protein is CASSWAVGSPGELFF. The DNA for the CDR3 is TGCGCCAGCAGCTGGGCCGTAGGGTCCCCCGGGGAGCTGTTTTTT.

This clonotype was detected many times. CDR3 region: CASSLDKVGNTIYF. In DNA form, the CDR3 reads TGTGCCAGCAGCTTAGATAAAGTTGGAAACACCATATATTTT. The chain carries TRBV11-2 and TRBJ1-3; D call uncertain. From germline, CDR1 is SGHAT and CDR2 FQNNGV. Trimming removed 0 bases from V and 3 bases from J, with 6 bases in between. The CDR3 loop spans 14 amino acids.

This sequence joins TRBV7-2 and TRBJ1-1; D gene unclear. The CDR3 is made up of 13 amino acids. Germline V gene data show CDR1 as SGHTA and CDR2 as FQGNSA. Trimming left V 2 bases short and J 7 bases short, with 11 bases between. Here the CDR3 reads CASSLNPGDEAFF. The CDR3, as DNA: TGTGCCAGCAGCTTAAACCCCGGCGATGAAGCTTTCTTT.